The rows below give T cell receptor beta chains drawn from one sample of a study of blood T cell repertoires in COVID-19. Profiling relied on immunoSEQ multiplex PCR, and the TCRdb table lists in-frame clones only, not all of them. This table has roughly 300,000 clones, about 90% appearing once. Sequencing used PBMCs or T cells enriched from blood (not recorded which). Every receptor here comes from a woman aged 25 to 39 who had recovered from COVID-19. The CDR3 runs from the conserved cysteine through the conserved F or W. The order of the fields is clone size, D gene, J gene, V gene, CDR3 protein, CDR3 DNA. A D gene is named only where the DNA matches it firmly. Where a row states a size, it is once, few, many or the class of an expanded clone; other rows omit it.

. | . | TRBJ1-1 | TRBV7-2 | CASSFPGQLTEAFF | TGTGCCAGCAGCTTCCCAGGGCAACTCACTGAAGCTTTCTTT
. | TRBD1 | TRBJ1-1 | TRBV5-4 | CASSWGQGAEAFF | TGTGCCAGCAGCTGGGGACAGGGGGCGGAAGCTTTCTTT
. | TRBD1 | TRBJ2-1 | TRBV19 | CASLDRGGSNEQFF | TGTGCCAGTCTGGACAGGGGGGGGTCCAATGAGCAGTTCTTC
. | TRBD1 | TRBJ2-5 | TRBV5-5 | CASSLVGQGAKTQYF | TGTGCCAGCAGCTTGGTGGGACAGGGGGCGAAGACCCAGTACTTC
. | . | TRBJ1-1 | TRBV18 | CASSGGKAFF | TGTGCCAGCTCGGGGGGTAAAGCTTTCTTT
. | TRBD2 | TRBJ2-7 | TRBV10-3 | CAIRVGSSGGDRAAGTIGEQYF | TGTGCCATCAGAGTTGGGAGTAGCGGGGGGGACCGAGCAGCGGGGACCATCGGCGAGCAGTACTTC
. | . | TRBJ1-1 | TRBV10-2 | CASRRGRAMNTEAFF | TGCGCCAGCAGGAGAGGCAGGGCTATGAACACTGAAGCTTTCTTT
. | TRBD2 | TRBJ2-3 | TRBV2 | CASSAVAGGTDTQYF | TGTGCCAGCAGTGCGGTAGCGGGGGGGACAGATACGCAGTATTTT
few | TRBD1 | TRBJ1-5 | TRBV19 | CASRMDRASNQPQHF | TGTGCCAGTAGGATGGACAGGGCATCCAATCAGCCCCAGCATTTT
. | TRBD2 | TRBJ2-1 | TRBV7-7 | CASSPSGGIHNEQFF | TGTGCCAGCAGCCCAAGCGGGGGCATCCACAATGAGCAGTTCTTC
. | . | TRBJ1-6 | TRBV5-1 | CASSFGGSSYNSPLHF | TGCGCCAGCAGCTTTGGGGGGAGCTCCTATAATTCACCCCTCCACTTT
. | TRBD1 | TRBJ1-2 | TRBV5-5 | CASRRQGGGYGYTF | TGTGCCAGCAGACGACAGGGGGGAGGCTATGGCTACACCTTC
. | TRBD1 | TRBJ2-3 | TRBV5-1 | CASSLSRTGGSSTDTQYF | TGCGCCAGCAGCTTATCCCGGACAGGGGGGTCTAGCACAGATACGCAGTATTTT
. | . | TRBJ2-7 | TRBV19 | CATTPTGIGEQYF | TGTGCCACCACACCGACAGGCATCGGCGAGCAGTACTTC
. | . | TRBJ1-5 | TRBV19 | CASSIPTGGSNQPQHF | TGTGCCAGTAGTATCCCGACAGGAGGAAGCAATCAGCCCCAGCATTTT
. | . | TRBJ2-1 | TRBV6-5 | CASSSGLEQFF | TGTGCCAGCAGTTCAGGGCTCGAGCAGTTCTTC
. | . | TRBJ2-2 | TRBV23-1 | CASSQFPGRAYTGELFF | TGCGCCAGCAGTCAATTCCCTGGCAGGGCGTACACCGGGGAGCTGTTTTTT
. | TRBD1 | TRBJ2-7 | TRBV7-9 | CASSANGGGQGAYEQYF | TGTGCCAGCAGCGCCAACGGAGGGGGACAGGGGGCCTACGAGCAGTACTTC
. | TRBD1 | TRBJ2-1 | TRBV5-4 | CASSYGTGGSYNEQFF | TGTGCCAGCAGCTACGGGACAGGTGGTTCCTACAATGAGCAGTTCTTC
. | . | TRBJ2-3 | TRBV9 | CASSARLVLAGTDTQYF | TGTGCCAGCAGCGCCCGCTTGGTTCTAGCCGGCACAGATACGCAGTATTTT
. | . | TRBJ2-7 | TRBV6-5 | CATRKGVGYEQYF | TGTGCCACCCGCAAGGGGGTCGGGTACGAGCAGTACTTC
. | TRBD1 | TRBJ1-6 | TRBV5-1 | CASSSGQGGNSPLHF | TGCGCCAGCAGCTCCGGACAGGGCGGTAATTCACCCCTCCACTTT
. | TRBD2 | TRBJ2-1 | TRBV28 | CASSMTSGVRNEQFF | TGTGCCAGCTCGATGACTAGCGGGGTTAGAAATGAGCAGTTCTTC
once | TRBD1 | TRBJ1-3 | TRBV4-3 | CASSQGTGGSGNTIYF | TGCGCCAGCAGCCAAGGTACAGGGGGCTCTGGAAACACCATATATTTT
. | . | TRBJ1-2 | TRBV2 | CASSDPMAGNGYTF | TGTGCCAGCAGTGATCCGATGGCTGGTAATGGCTACACCTTC
. | TRBD1 | TRBJ1-4 | TRBV6-5 | CASSYSDREEKLFF | TGTGCCAGCAGTTACTCGGACAGGGAGGAAAAACTGTTTTTT
. | . | TRBJ1-1 | TRBV29-1 | CSVGTLRSEAFF | TGCAGCGTCGGGACATTGAGGTCAGAAGCTTTCTTT
. | TRBD1 | TRBJ2-3 | TRBV7-9 | CASSFPGTASTDTQYF | TGTGCCAGCAGCTTCCCCGGGACAGCTAGCACAGATACGCAGTATTTT
. | . | TRBJ1-6 | TRBV19 | CASSISGQDNNSPLHF | TGTGCCAGTAGTATAAGTGGGCAGGATAACAATTCACCCCTCCACTTT
. | . | TRBJ2-3 | TRBV10-3 | CAISNGPGLDDTQYF | TGTGCCATCAGTAATGGGCCTGGACTTGACGATACGCAGTATTTT
. | . | TRBJ2-3 | TRBV27 | CASSSGGGTDTQYF | TGTGCCAGCAGTTCGGGCGGGGGCACAGATACGCAGTATTTT
. | . | TRBJ2-7 | TRBV7-9 | CASSPPGSTSYEQYF | TGTGCCAGCAGCCCCCCGGGATCGACCTCCTACGAGCAGTACTTC
. | . | TRBJ1-5 | TRBV21-1 | CASRTDRGGQPQHF | TGTGCCAGCAGAACCGACAGGGGCGGTCAGCCCCAGCATTTT
. | . | TRBJ2-7 | TRBV3-1/TRBV3-2 | CASSRSGSYEQYF | TGTGCCAGCAGCCGCTCAGGGTCCTACGAGCAGTACTTC
. | TRBD2 | TRBJ2-3 | TRBV3-1/TRBV3-2 | CASSPRLAGDPDTQYF | TGTGCCAGCAGCCCTAGACTAGCGGGGGATCCAGATACGCAGTATTTT
. | TRBD2 | TRBJ2-2 | TRBV27 | CASRLAGANTGELFF | TGTGCCAGCAGACTAGCGGGGGCCAACACCGGGGAGCTGTTTTTT
. | . | TRBJ1-1 | TRBV7-8 | CASSRWGGSNTEAFF | TGTGCCAGCAGCCGCTGGGGAGGGTCAAACACTGAAGCTTTCTTT
. | TRBD1 | TRBJ2-6 | TRBV24-1 | CATMEAPGQGGAGANVLTF | TGTGCCACCATGGAAGCCCCGGGACAGGGAGGCGCTGGGGCCAACGTCCTGACTTTC
. | . | TRBJ2-7 | TRBV5-8 | CASSLSGVSEQYF | TGTGCCAGCAGCTTGTCAGGGGTTAGCGAGCAGTACTTC
. | TRBD1 | TRBJ1-1 | TRBV2 | CASSADRGVNTEAFF | TGTGCCAGCAGTGCGGACAGGGGCGTCAACACTGAAGCTTTCTTT
many | . | TRBJ1-6 | TRBV6-5 | CAGGISPLHF | TGTGCCGGAGGAATTTCACCCCTCCACTTT
. | TRBD1 | TRBJ1-4 | TRBV7-9 | CASSPGQGVTNEKLFF | TGTGCCAGCAGCCCGGGACAGGGGGTAACTAATGAAAAACTGTTTTTT
. | TRBD2 | TRBJ2-5 | TRBV4-2 | CASSPLLAGEETQYF | TGTGCCAGCAGCCCCCTCCTTGCGGGGGAAGAGACCCAGTACTTC
. | . | TRBJ2-5 | TRBV5-1 | CASRLTGQETQYF | TGCGCCAGCAGGCTGACAGGTCAAGAGACCCAGTACTTC
. | . | TRBJ1-6 | TRBV7-8 | CASSPQGASPLHF | TGTGCCAGCAGCCCTCAGGGTGCTTCACCCCTCCACTTT
. | . | TRBJ1-6 | TRBV25-1 | CASSEWARPPYNSPLHF | TGTGCCAGCAGTGAATGGGCCAGGCCGCCCTATAATTCACCCCTCCACTTT
. | . | TRBJ2-2 | TRBV15 | CATSRDGARGALFF | TGTGCCACCAGCAGAGATGGGGCAAGGGGTGCGCTGTTTTTT
. | TRBD2 | TRBJ2-3 | TRBV2 | CASSEPPSGVTDTQYF | TGTGCCAGCAGTGAACCCCCTAGCGGGGTCACAGATACGCAGTATTTT
once | TRBD2 | TRBJ2-1 | TRBV9 | CASSGGLAGDYNEQFF | TGTGCCAGCAGCGGAGGACTGGCGGGGGACTACAATGAGCAGTTCTTC
. | TRBD2 | TRBJ2-7 | TRBV5-4 | CASSLDLAGGNEQYF | TGTGCCAGCAGCTTGGACCTAGCGGGGGGGAACGAGCAGTACTTC